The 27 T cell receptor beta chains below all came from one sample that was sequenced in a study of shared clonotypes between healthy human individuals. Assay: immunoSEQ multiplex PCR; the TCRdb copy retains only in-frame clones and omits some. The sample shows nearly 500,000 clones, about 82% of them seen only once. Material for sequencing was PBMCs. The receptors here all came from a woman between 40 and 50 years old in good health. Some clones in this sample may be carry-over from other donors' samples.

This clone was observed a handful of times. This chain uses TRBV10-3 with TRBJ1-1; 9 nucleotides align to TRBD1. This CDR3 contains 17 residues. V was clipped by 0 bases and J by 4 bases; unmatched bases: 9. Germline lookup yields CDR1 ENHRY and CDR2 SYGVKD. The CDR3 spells CAISESMDRGAVTEAFF. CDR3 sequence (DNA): TGTGCCATCAGTGAGTCAATGGACAGGGGAGCTGTCACTGAAGCTTTCTTT.

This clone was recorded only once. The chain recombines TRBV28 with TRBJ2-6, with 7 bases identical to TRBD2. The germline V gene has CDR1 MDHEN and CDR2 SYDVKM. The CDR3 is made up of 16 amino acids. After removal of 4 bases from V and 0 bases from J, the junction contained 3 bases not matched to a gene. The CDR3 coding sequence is TGTGCCAGCAGTTCCATAGCGGGCTCTGGGGCCAACGTCCTGACTTTC. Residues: CASSSIAGSGANVLTF.

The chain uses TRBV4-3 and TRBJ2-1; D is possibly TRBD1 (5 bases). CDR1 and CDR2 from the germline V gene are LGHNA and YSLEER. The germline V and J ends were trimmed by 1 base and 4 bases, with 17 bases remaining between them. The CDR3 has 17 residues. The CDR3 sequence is CASSQAPAGSGYNEQFF. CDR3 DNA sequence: TGCGCCAGCAGCCAAGCCCCGGCAGGGTCCGGGTACAATGAGCAGTTCTTC.

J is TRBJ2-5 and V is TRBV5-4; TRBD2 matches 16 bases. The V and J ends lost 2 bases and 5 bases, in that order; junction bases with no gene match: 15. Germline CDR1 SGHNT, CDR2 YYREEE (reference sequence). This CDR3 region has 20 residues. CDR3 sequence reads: CASSLSAQGTSGRAGETQYF. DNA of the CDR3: TGTGCCAGCAGCTTATCGGCGCAGGGGACTAGCGGGAGGGCCGGGGAGACCCAGTACTTC. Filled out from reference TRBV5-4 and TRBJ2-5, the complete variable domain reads ETGVTQSPTHLIKTRGQQVTLRCSSQSGHNTVSWYQQALGQGPQFIFQYYREEENGRGNFPPRFSGLQFPNYSSELNVNALELDDSALYLCASSLSAQGTSGRAGETQYFGPGTRLLVL.

CDR3 amino acids: CASSPTVYMQYF. CDR3 DNA: TGTGCCAGCAGCCCTACAGTGTACATGCAGTACTTC. This sequence joins TRBV28 and TRBJ2-7; D not certain. CDR1 is MDHEN and CDR2 is SYDVKM in the germline V gene. Trimming took 6 bases from V and 9 from J, leaving 15 bases between them. This CDR3 region has 12 residues. The full variable domain, in which reference TRBV28 and TRBJ2-7 provide the parts outside the CDR3, is DVKVTQSSRYLVKRTGEKVFLECVQDMDHENMFWYRQDPGLGLRLIYFSYDVKMKEKGDIPEGYSVSREKKERFSLILESASTNQTSMYLCASSPTVYMQYFGPGTRLTVT.

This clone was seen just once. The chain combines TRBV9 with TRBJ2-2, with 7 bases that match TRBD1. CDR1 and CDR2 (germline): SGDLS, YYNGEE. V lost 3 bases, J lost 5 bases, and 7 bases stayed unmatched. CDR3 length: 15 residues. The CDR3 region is CASSASGGATGELFF. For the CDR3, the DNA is TGTGCCAGCAGCGCCTCAGGGGGTGCTACCGGGGAGCTGTTTTTT. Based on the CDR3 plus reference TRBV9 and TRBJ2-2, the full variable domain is DSGVTQTPKHLITATGQRVTLRCSPRSGDLSVYWYQQSLDQGLQFLIQYYNGEERAKGNILERFSAQQFPDLHSELNLSSLELGDSALYFCASSASGGATGELFFGEGSRLTVL.

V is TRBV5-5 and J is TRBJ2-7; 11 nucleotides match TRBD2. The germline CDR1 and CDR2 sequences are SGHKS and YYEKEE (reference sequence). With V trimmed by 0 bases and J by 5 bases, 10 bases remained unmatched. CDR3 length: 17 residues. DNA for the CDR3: TGTGCCAGCAGCTTGGTAGTCCTAGCGGGAGGCAGGGACGAGCAGTACTTC. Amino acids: CASSLVVLAGGRDEQYF.

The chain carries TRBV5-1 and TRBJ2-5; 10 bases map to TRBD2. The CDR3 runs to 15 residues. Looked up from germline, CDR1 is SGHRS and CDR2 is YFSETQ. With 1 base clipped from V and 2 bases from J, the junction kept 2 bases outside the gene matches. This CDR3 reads CASSLTSGKQETQYF. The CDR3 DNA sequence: TGCGCCAGCAGCTTGACTAGCGGGAAACAAGAGACCCAGTACTTC.

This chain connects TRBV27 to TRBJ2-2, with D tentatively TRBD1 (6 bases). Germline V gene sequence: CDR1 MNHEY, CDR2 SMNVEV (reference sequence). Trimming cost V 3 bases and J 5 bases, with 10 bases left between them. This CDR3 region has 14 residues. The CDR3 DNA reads TGTGCCAGCAGTTTCCCAAGGGGGACCGGGGAGCTGTTTTTT. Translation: CASSFPRGTGELFF.

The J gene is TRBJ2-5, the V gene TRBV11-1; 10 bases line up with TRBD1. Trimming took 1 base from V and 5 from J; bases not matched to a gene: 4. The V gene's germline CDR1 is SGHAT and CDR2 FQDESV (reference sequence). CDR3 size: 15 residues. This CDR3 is CASSLGQGAGETQYF. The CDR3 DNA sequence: TGTGCCAGCAGCTTAGGACAGGGGGCAGGGGAGACCCAGTACTTC. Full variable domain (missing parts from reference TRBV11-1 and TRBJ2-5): EAEVAQSPRYKITEKSQAVAFWCDPISGHATLYWYRQILGQGPELLVQFQDESVVDDSQLPKDRFSAERLKGVDSTLKIQPAELGDSAMYLCASSLGQGAGETQYFGPGTRLLVL.

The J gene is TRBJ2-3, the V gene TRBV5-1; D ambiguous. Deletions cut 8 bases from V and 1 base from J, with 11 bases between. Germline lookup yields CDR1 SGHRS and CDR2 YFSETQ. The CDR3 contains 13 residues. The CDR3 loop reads CASKLGGTDTQYF. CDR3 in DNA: TGCGCCAGTAAGCTTGGGGGCACAGATACGCAGTATTTT.

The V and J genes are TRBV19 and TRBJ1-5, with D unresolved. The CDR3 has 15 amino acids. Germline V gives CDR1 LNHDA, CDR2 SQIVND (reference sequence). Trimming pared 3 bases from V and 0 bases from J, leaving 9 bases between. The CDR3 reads CASSIKVYSNQPQHF. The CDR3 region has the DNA TGTGCCAGTAGTATCAAGGTCTATAGCAATCAGCCCCAGCATTTT.

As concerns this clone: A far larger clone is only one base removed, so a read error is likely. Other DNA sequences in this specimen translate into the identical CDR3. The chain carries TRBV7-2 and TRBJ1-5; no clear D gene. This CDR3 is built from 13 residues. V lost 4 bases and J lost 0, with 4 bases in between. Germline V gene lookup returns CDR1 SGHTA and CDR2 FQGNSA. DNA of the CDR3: TGTGCCAGCAGCTCTTATAGCAATCAGCCCCAGCATTTT. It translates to CASSSYSNQPQHF. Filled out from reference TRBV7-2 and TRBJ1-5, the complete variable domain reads GAGVSQSPSNKVTEKGKDVELRCDPISGHTALYWYRQSLGQGLEFLIYFQGNSAPDKSGLPSDRFSAERTGGSVSTLTIQRTQQEDSAVYLCASSSYSNQPQHFGDGTRLSIL.

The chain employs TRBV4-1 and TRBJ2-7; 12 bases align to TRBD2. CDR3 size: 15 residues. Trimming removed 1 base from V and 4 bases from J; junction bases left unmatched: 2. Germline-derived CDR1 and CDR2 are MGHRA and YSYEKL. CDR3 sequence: CASSQGLAGAYEQYF. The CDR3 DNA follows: TGCGCCAGCAGCCAAGGACTAGCGGGGGCGTACGAGCAGTACTTC.

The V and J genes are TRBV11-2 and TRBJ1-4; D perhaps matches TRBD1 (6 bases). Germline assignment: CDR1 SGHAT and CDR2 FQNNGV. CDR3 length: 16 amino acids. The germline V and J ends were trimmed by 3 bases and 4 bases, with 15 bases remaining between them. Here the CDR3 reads CASSLIGGGINEKLFF. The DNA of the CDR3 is TGTGCCAGCAGCTTGATAGGAGGGGGGATTAATGAAAAACTGTTTTTT.

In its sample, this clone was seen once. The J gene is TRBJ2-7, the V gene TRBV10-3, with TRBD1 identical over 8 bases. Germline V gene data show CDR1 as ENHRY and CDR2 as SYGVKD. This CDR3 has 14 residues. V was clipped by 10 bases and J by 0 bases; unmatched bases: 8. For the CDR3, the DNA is TGTGCCACCTCGGGACAGGAGAGCTCCTACGAGCAGTACTTC. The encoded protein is CATSGQESSYEQYF.

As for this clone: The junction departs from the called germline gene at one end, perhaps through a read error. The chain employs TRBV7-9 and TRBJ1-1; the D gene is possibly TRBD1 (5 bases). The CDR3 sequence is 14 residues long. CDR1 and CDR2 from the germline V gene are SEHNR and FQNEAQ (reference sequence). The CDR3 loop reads CASSQGESSPEAFF. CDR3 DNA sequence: TGTGCCAGCAGCCAAGGGGAAAGCTCCCCTGAGGCTTTCTTT. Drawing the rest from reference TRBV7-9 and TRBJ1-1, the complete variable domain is DTGVSQNPRHKITKRGQNVTFRCDPISEHNRLYWYRQTLGQGPEFLTYFQNEAQLEKSRLLSDRFSAERPKGSFSTLEIQRTEQGDSAMYLCASSQGESSPEAFFGQGTRLTVV.

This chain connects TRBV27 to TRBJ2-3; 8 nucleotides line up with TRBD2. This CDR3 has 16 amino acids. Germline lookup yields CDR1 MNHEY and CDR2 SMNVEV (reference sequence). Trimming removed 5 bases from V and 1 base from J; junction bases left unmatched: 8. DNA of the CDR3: TGTGCCAGCAGTGGCTTAGGTAGCGGGGGCACAGATACGCAGTATTTT. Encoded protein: CASSGLGSGGTDTQYF.

The DNA of the CDR3 is TGTGCCAGCAGCTGGCCGGTGGGCGGCTACACCTTC. Translation: CASSWPVGGYTF. The rearrangement links TRBV7-9 to TRBJ1-2; D unresolved. Germline CDR1 is SEHNR and CDR2 is FQNEAQ (reference sequence). The CDR3 contains 12 residues. The ends were cut back, 4 bases at V and 8 bases at J, with 11 bases in the middle.

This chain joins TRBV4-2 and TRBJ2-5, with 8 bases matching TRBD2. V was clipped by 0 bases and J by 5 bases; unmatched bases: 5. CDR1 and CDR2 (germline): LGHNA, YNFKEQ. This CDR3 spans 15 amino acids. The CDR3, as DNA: TGTGCCAGCAGCCAAGATCGGACTAGCAGGGAGACCCAGTACTTC. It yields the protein CASSQDRTSRETQYF.

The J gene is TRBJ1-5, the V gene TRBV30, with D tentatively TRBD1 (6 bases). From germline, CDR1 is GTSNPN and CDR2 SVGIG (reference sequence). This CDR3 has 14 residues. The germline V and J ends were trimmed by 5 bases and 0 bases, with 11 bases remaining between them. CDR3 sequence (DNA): TGTGCCTGGGGTACAGGGCGTAGCAATCAGCCCCAGCATTTT. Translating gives CAWGTGRSNQPQHF.

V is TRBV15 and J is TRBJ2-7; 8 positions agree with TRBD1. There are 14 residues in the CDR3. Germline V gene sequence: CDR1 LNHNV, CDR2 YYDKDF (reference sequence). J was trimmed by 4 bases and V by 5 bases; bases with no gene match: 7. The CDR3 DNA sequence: TGTGCCACCAGCGGGCGGACAGGGAATTACGAGCAGTACTTC. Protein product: CATSGRTGNYEQYF.

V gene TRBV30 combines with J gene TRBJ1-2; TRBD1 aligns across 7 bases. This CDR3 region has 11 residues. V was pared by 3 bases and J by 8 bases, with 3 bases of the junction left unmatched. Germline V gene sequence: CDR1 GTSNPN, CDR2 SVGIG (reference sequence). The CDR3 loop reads CAWRRGRGYTF. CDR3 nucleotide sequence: TGTGCCTGGAGGAGGGGGCGAGGCTACACCTTC.

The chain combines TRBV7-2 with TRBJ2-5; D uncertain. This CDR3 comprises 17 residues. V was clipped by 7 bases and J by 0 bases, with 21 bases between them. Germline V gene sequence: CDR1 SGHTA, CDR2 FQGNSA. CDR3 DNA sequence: TGTGCCAGCAACATTATAGGCGGAAGGCAAAACCAAGAGACCCAGTACTTC. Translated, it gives CASNIIGGRQNQETQYF.

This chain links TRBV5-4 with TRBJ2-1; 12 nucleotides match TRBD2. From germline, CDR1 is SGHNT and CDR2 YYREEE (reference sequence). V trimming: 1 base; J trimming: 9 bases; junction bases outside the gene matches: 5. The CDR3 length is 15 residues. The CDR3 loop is CASSLLASGRGEQFF. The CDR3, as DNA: TGTGCCAGCAGCTTGTTGGCTAGCGGGAGGGGTGAGCAGTTCTTC.

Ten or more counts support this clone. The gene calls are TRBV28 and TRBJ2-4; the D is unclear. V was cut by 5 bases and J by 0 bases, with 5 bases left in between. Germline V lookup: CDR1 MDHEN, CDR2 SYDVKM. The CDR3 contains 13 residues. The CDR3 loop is CASSDIAKNIQYF. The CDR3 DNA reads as TGTGCCAGCAGTGACATAGCCAAAAACATTCAGTACTTC.

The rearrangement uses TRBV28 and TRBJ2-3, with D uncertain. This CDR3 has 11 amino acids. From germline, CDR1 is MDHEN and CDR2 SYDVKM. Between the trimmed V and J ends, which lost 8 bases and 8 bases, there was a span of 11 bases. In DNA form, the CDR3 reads TGTGCCAGCCTAGGTTCCCTTACGCAGTATTTT. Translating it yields CASLGSLTQYF.